Listed below are T cell receptor beta chains from one sample, sequenced in a study of blood T cell repertoires in COVID-19. Repertoires were generated with immunoSEQ multiplex PCR, while TCRdb's copy carries only in-frame clones and drops some. The table has under 250,000 clones, 65% to 85% seen once. Sequencing was carried out using peripheral blood. The source is a woman aged 50 to 60 with acute or convalescent COVID-19. The CDR3 runs from the conserved cysteine through the conserved F or W. The order of the fields is J gene, D gene, clone size, V gene, CDR3 protein, CDR3 DNA. The D gene is left open where the match is weak. A clone size is listed for some rows: how often the clone was seen (once, few, many), or a class if it is expanded.

TRBJ2-3 . once TRBV12-2 CASRLVRSGRSTDTQYF TGTGCAAGTCGCTTAGTGCGTAGCGGGAGGAGCACAGATACGCAGTATTTT
TRBJ2-2 . . TRBV5-1 CASSLGGDTGELFF TGCGCCAGCAGCTTAGGGGGGGACACCGGGGAGCTGTTTTTT
TRBJ1-2 TRBD1 . TRBV10-3 CAISEQIQGAAGYTF TGTGCCATCAGTGAGCAAATACAGGGGGCAGCGGGCTACACCTTC
TRBJ1-1 . . TRBV5-1 CASSLDGVTEAFF TGCGCCAGCAGCTTGGACGGGGTCACTGAAGCTTTCTTT
TRBJ1-1 . . TRBV12-3/TRBV12-4 CASSPRGNTEAFF TGTGCCAGCAGCCCTAGGGGGAACACTGAAGCTTTCTTT
TRBJ2-3 TRBD2 . TRBV19 CASSMRSGKGTDTQYF TGTGCCAGTAGTATGAGAAGCGGGAAGGGCACAGATACGCAGTATTTT
TRBJ1-2 . . TRBV24-1 CATSDVYYGYTF TGTGCCACCAGTGACGTATACTATGGCTACACCTTC
TRBJ1-1 . . TRBV5-1 CASSLGHTNTEAFF TGCGCCAGCAGCTTGGGACACACGAACACTGAAGCTTTCTTT
TRBJ2-7 TRBD2 . TRBV19 CASSPLIAGGYEQYF TGTGCCAGTAGTCCTCTAATAGCGGGGGGCTACGAGCAGTACTTC
TRBJ2-3 TRBD2 once TRBV5-1 CASSLRVAGTPTDTQYF TGCGCCAGCAGCTTGAGAGTAGCGGGGACCCCCACAGATACGCAGTATTTT
TRBJ2-1 . . TRBV6-5 CASRNRVTYNEQFF TGTGCCAGCAGAAACAGGGTAACCTACAATGAGCAGTTCTTC
TRBJ2-3 . . TRBV5-1 CASSLGTITDTQYF TGCGCCAGCAGCTTGGGGACTATCACAGATACGCAGTATTTT
TRBJ2-5 TRBD2 . TRBV7-2 CASSLGSSGGQETQYF TGTGCCAGCAGCTTAGGATCTAGCGGGGGTCAAGAGACCCAGTACTTC
TRBJ2-3 TRBD2 . TRBV15 CATSRSGRTRTDTQYF TGTGCCACCAGCAGGAGCGGGAGGACCCGCACAGATACGCAGTATTTT
TRBJ2-2 TRBD2 . TRBV2 CASSSRGSGIGGELFF TGTGCCAGCAGCTCCAGAGGGAGCGGGATCGGCGGGGAGCTGTTTTTT
TRBJ2-1 . . TRBV5-1 CASATGFPYNEQFF TGCGCCAGCGCGACGGGGTTTCCCTACAATGAGCAGTTCTTC
TRBJ2-7 TRBD2 . TRBV15 CATSREAGGTVQYF TGTGCCACCAGCCGCGAAGCGGGAGGGACTGTGCAGTACTTC
TRBJ2-7 . . TRBV12-3/TRBV12-4 CASSGGREQYF TGTGCCAGCAGCGGGGGGCGGGAGCAGTACTTC
TRBJ1-5 TRBD1 . TRBV7-6 CASSPSGRGTGLHQPQHF TGTGCCAGCAGCCCAAGCGGGCGCGGGACAGGGCTTCATCAGCCCCAGCATTTT
TRBJ2-3 TRBD1 . TRBV27 CASSLIPDRGRTDTQYF TGTGCCAGCAGTTTAATCCCCGACAGGGGGCGTACAGATACGCAGTATTTT
TRBJ2-2 . once TRBV24-1 CATSSTTGELFF TGTGCCACCAGTTCGACTACCGGGGAGCTGTTTTTT
TRBJ1-2 TRBD1 once TRBV3-1/TRBV3-2 CASSQGTGGIYGYTF TGTGCCAGCAGCCAAGGGACAGGGGGCATCTATGGCTACACCTTC
TRBJ2-1 . . TRBV15 CATSLSDEQFF TGTGCCACCAGCTTATCCGATGAGCAGTTCTTC
TRBJ1-3 . few TRBV3-1/TRBV3-2 CASSPSPGTIYF TGTGCCAGCAGCCCGTCCCCCGGGACCATATATTTT
TRBJ1-2 . . TRBV24-1 CATRGGTRDPDYGYTF TGTGCCACCAGGGGGGGTACGCGGGATCCGGACTATGGCTACACCTTC
TRBJ1-2 . . TRBV13 CASRHTGAGGYTF TGTGCCAGCAGGCATACAGGAGCTGGGGGCTACACCTTC
TRBJ2-7 TRBD2 . TRBV3-1/TRBV3-2 CASSQDPSGSSYEQYF TGTGCCAGCAGCCAAGATCCTAGCGGGAGCTCCTACGAGCAGTACTTC
TRBJ2-5 TRBD1 few TRBV3-1/TRBV3-2 CASSPTGGAGRAQYF TGTGCCAGCAGCCCCACAGGGGGCGCAGGACGGGCCCAGTACTTC
TRBJ2-1 TRBD2 . TRBV19 CASSIGTSDYNEQFF TGTGCCAGTAGTATTGGGACTAGCGATTACAATGAGCAGTTCTTC
TRBJ2-1 TRBD2 once TRBV7-8 CASSPLSGRGSVEQFF TGTGCCAGCAGCCCCCTCTCGGGGAGGGGTTCGGTTGAGCAGTTCTTC
TRBJ1-6 . . TRBV6-6 CASSYSETANSPLHF TGTGCCAGCAGTTACTCGGAGACAGCCAATTCACCCCTCCACTTT
TRBJ2-7 TRBD2 . TRBV27 CASIMGRGTSGGSIHEQYF TGTGCCAGCATAATGGGACGGGGGACTAGCGGGGGCAGTATACACGAGCAGTACTTC
TRBJ2-1 . few TRBV28 CASSLPPPPYNEQFF TGTGCCAGCAGTTTACCTCCTCCCCCCTACAATGAGCAGTTCTTC
TRBJ2-7 TRBD1 . TRBV7-2 CASSRRDSYEQYF TGTGCCAGCAGCCGCCGGGACAGCTACGAGCAGTACTTC
TRBJ1-1 TRBD1 . TRBV11-2 CASSPRPTGAERAFF TGTGCCAGCAGCCCGCGACCTACAGGGGCGGAAAGAGCTTTCTTT
TRBJ2-5 . . TRBV12-3/TRBV12-4 CASSFRGQETQYF TGTGCCAGCAGTTTTAGGGGGCAAGAGACCCAGTACTTC
TRBJ1-1 . . TRBV6-5 CASRAFSSEAFF TGTGCCAGCAGGGCTTTTTCATCGGAAGCTTTCTTT
TRBJ2-3 . . TRBV9 CASSASQGVRDTQYF TGTGCCAGCAGCGCATCACAGGGAGTTCGAGATACGCAGTATTTT
TRBJ1-5 TRBD1 . TRBV7-2 CASSLGTGLNQPQHF TGTGCCAGCAGCTTAGGGACAGGGTTAAATCAGCCCCAGCATTTT
TRBJ2-3 TRBD2 . TRBV10-1 CASSSSSGTSDTQYF TGCGCCAGCAGTTCGTCTAGCGGGACTTCAGATACGCAGTATTTT
TRBJ1-6 TRBD1 once TRBV2 CASSAGTGNSPLHF TGTGCCAGCAGCGCCGGGACAGGGAATTCACCCCTCCACTTT
TRBJ2-7 . . TRBV28 CASSPLGGVGREQYF TGTGCCAGCAGTCCCCTGGGAGGAGTAGGAAGGGAGCAGTACTTC
TRBJ2-1 TRBD2 . TRBV28 CAIRDYHYNEQFF TGTGCCATTAGGGACTACCACTACAATGAGCAGTTCTTC
TRBJ2-3 . . TRBV27 CASSLYPTGSSTDTQYF TGTGCCAGCAGTTTATACCCGACAGGTTCTAGCACAGATACGCAGTATTTT
TRBJ1-1 TRBD1 . TRBV18 CASSPLGTGVDTEAFF TGTGCCAGCTCACCACTCGGGACAGGGGTGGACACTGAAGCTTTCTTT